This T cell receptor (beta chain) originates from a study of shared clonotypes between healthy human individuals. Sorted subsets were amplified in replicate PCRs using around 220 ng DNA, tens of thousands of T cell genomes. The assay was immunoSEQ multiplex PCR, and TCRdb's table has in-frame clones only and misses some. This table has a few million clones, just over 90% appearing once. From germline, CDR1 is SGHAT and CDR2 FQNNGV. Between the trimmed V and J ends, which lost 2 bases and 0 bases, there was a span of 5 bases. The CDR3 is 15 amino acids. Source material: naive CD4+ T cells sorted from blood. Regarding subset: CD45RA+ positively selected. The rearrangement links TRBV11-2 to TRBJ2-6, with no clear D. The TCR comes from a man younger than 35 in good health. CDR3 in amino acids: CASSLTGSGANVLTF. The CDR3 DNA sequence: TGTGCCAGCAGCTTAACCGGCTCTGGGGCCAACGTCCTGACTTTC.